This T cell receptor (beta chain) stems from a study of cytomegalovirus exposure and HLA in healthy donors. Amplification used 60 Vbeta primers and 13 Jbeta primers. Only in-frame clones appear in the TCRdb table, and some are missing; sequencing was by immunoSEQ multiplex PCR. Of about 110,000 clones in the sample, 60% to 80% were seen once. Study-wide results and caveats: Presence/absence analysis assumed near-uniform sequencing depth across donors. As a later analysis revealed, the rate of TCR association differed by HLA locus, with DRB1 most and HLA-C fewest. In an earlier analysis, most TCR beta V segments were productive about 87% or about 30% of the time.

CDR3 length: 14 residues. Germline V gene lookup returns CDR1 SGHRS and CDR2 YFSETQ. The V and J ends lost 0 bases and 2 bases respectively, with 8 bases between them. Concerning this clone: Its antigen is unidentified.

V gene TRBV5-1 combines with J gene TRBJ1-1; D unclear. The sequenced material came from PBMCs. This TCR was recovered from a man aged 50-60 years in good health and CMV-seropositive. The CDR3 loop reads CASSLDGSNTEAFF. DNA of the CDR3: TGCGCCAGCAGCTTGGACGGGTCTAACACTGAAGCTTTCTTT.